Sequencing of this T cell receptor (beta chain) was carried out in a study of CD8 T cells in ankylosing spondylitis. This CDR3 is 15 amino acids long. Germline CDR1 is DFQATT and CDR2 is SNEGSKA (reference sequence). Study-wide points: Clones tied to disease were said to be significantly enriched in matched ankylosing spondylitis synovial fluid. A subset of motif variants has previously been described in the synovial fluid and blood of reactive arthritis.

TCRdb re-called the 5' RACE reads through MiXCR, storing one row per CDR3 protein. Altogether about 240,000 distinct CDR3 sequences are present, approximately 9% being singletons, with the ten largest covering approximately 7%. As for this clonotype: Antigen unknown. A much larger clone differs from this one at a single base, so this may be a read error.

This chain connects TRBV20-1 to TRBJ2-4, with D unclear. The clonotype comes from a male donor with ankylosing spondylitis or in good health (not recorded which). Sequences were obtained from blood, either unsorted or a sorted T cell fraction (not recorded which). CDR3 DNA sequence: TGCAGTGCTAGAGAGTTTTTGCGGTCCGAAAACGTTCAGTACTTC. As protein: CSAREFLRSENVQYF.